One sample yielded the 27 T cell receptor beta chains listed below, sequenced in a study of a mutant IDH1 vaccine in newly diagnosed glioma. The time point was: week 11, during vaccination. Mutant IDH1 20-mer peptide, at 300 ug, made up each vaccine dose, with topical imiquimod. Libraries were prepared by immunoSEQ multiplex PCR; TCRdb keeps only in-frame clonotypes and omits some of them. This table holds about 67,000 clones, around 89% found once. These receptors' targets are unknown. Material: PBMCs, obtained from a glioma patient whose treatment included an IDH1 peptide vaccine. The receptors were sampled from a man between 35 and 55 years old with glioma.

This chain uses TRBV19 with TRBJ2-2, with 8 bases aligning to TRBD1. The CDR3 is 15 amino acids. V was clipped by 6 bases and J by 5 bases; unmatched bases: 8. The germline V gene has CDR1 LNHDA and CDR2 SQIVND (reference sequence). CDR3 nucleotide sequence: TGTGCCAGTAGGGTGACAGGGGTGACGACCGGGGAGCTGTTTTTT. Translation: CASRVTGVTTGELFF.

The V gene is TRBV10-3, the J gene TRBJ1-3; D possibly corresponds to TRBD1 (5 bases). The germline gives CDR1 ENHRY, CDR2 SYGVKD. The ends were cut back, 2 bases at V and 0 bases at J, with 8 bases in the middle. This CDR3 spans 15 amino acids. CDR3 residues: CAISETGFSGNTIYF. Here the CDR3 DNA reads TGTGCCATCAGTGAGACAGGTTTCTCTGGAAACACCATATATTTT.

The rearrangement joins TRBV10-3 to TRBJ1-2; 11 positions match TRBD1. This CDR3 is built from 15 residues. J gave up 6 bases and V 7 bases, and 10 bases lay outside the gene matches. Germline values: CDR1 ENHRY, CDR2 SYGVKD. CDR3 amino acids: CAITLGQGASDGYTF. In nucleotides, the CDR3 is TGTGCCATCACCCTCGGACAGGGGGCATCGGATGGCTACACCTTC.

This chain links TRBV19 with TRBJ1-2, with a tentative D call TRBD1 (5 bases). Trimming took off 3 bases at V and 8 bases at J, with 16 bases between the two ends. This CDR3 is built from 14 residues. Germline loops: CDR1 LNHDA, CDR2 SQIVND (reference sequence). The CDR3 sequence is CASSMGPVLGGYTF. For the CDR3, the DNA is TGTGCCAGTAGTATGGGGCCGGTGCTGGGGGGCTACACCTTC.

In its sample, this clone was seen once. The V and J genes are TRBV19 and TRBJ2-7; D might be TRBD1 or TRBD2, each matching 6 bases. The CDR3 sequence is 15 residues long. V lost 3 bases, J lost 3 bases, and 15 bases lay in between. Germline V gene lookup returns CDR1 LNHDA and CDR2 SQIVND (reference sequence). The CDR3, as DNA: TGTGCCAGTAGTATGGGGATCGGGGGCTTCTACGAGCAGTACTTC. Amino acids: CASSMGIGGFYEQYF.

The chain uses TRBV19 and TRBJ2-1; D gene uncertain. CDR3 length: 17 amino acids. Deletions cut 5 bases from V and 2 bases from J, with 19 bases between. Germline lookup yields CDR1 LNHDA and CDR2 SQIVND (reference sequence). The DNA of the CDR3 is TGTGCCAGTAGTTTCGGGTCGGCAAGGCCCCCCTACAATGAGCAGTTCTTC. It yields the protein CASSFGSARPPYNEQFF.

The chain is built from TRBV5-4 and TRBJ2-3; possibly TRBD1 or TRBD2 for D (5 bases each). V was clipped by 6 bases and J by 0 bases, with 17 bases between them. This CDR3 contains 16 residues. Germline V gene lookup returns CDR1 SGHNT and CDR2 YYREEE (reference sequence). CDR3 region: CASTTQTGLSTDTQYF. DNA for the CDR3: TGTGCCAGCACCACTCAAACGGGGCTGAGCACAGATACGCAGTATTTT.

In DNA, the CDR3 is TGTGCCAGCAGCTTAGCGCGGGAAACCGGGGAGCTGTTTTTT. Amino acid sequence: CASSLARETGELFF. The V call is TRBV7-9, the J call TRBJ2-2, with TRBD2 as a possible D gene (6 bases). CDR3 length: 14 amino acids. Germline-derived CDR1 and CDR2 are SEHNR and FQNEAQ (reference sequence). With 0 bases removed from V and 5 bases from J, the gap between germline ends came to 7 bases.

The chain combines TRBV19 with TRBJ2-3; D unclear. V lost 4 bases and J lost 1, with 6 bases in between. Germline lookup yields CDR1 LNHDA and CDR2 SQIVND (reference sequence). The CDR3 loop spans 13 amino acids. CDR3 residues: CASSSPGTDTQYF. The CDR3 DNA is TGTGCCAGTAGTAGTCCGGGCACAGATACGCAGTATTTT. Filled out from reference TRBV19 and TRBJ2-3, the complete variable domain reads DGGITQSPKYLFRKEGQNVTLSCEQNLNHDAMYWYRQDPGQGLRLIYYSQIVNDFQKGDIAEGYSVSREKKESFPLTVTSAQKNPTAFYLCASSSPGTDTQYFGPGTRLTVL.

The chain couples TRBV19 to TRBJ1-2; D unresolved. Germline assignment: CDR1 LNHDA and CDR2 SQIVND (reference sequence). This CDR3 contains 14 residues. The V gene lost 0 bases and the J gene lost 4 bases, with 9 bases spanning the gap. The CDR3 loop reads CASSIDWASYGYTF. The CDR3 DNA is TGTGCCAGTAGTATAGACTGGGCGTCCTATGGCTACACCTTC.

This chain links TRBV7-9 with TRBJ1-1, with a possible D match to TRBD1 (5 bases). The CDR3 loop spans 15 amino acids. The V end was cut by 2 bases, the J end by 4 bases, with 14 bases between. In germline, CDR1 is SEHNR, CDR2 FQNEAQ (reference sequence). The CDR3: CASSLPMGVGTEAFF. CDR3 DNA sequence: TGTGCCAGCAGCTTACCTATGGGGGTGGGCACTGAAGCTTTCTTT.

The chain combines TRBV9 with TRBJ2-1; D is unclear. Germline CDR1 reads SGDLS; CDR2 reads YYNGEE. V lost 3 bases to trimming and J lost 0 bases, with 13 bases between them. This CDR3 spans 16 amino acids. DNA for the CDR3: TGTGCCAGCAGCGCGGATCCCAGAAGCTCCTACAATGAGCAGTTCTTC. Its translation is CASSADPRSSYNEQFF.

This chain uses TRBV29-1 with TRBJ1-2; D is unresolved. Trimming took off 6 bases at V and 0 bases at J, with 8 bases between the two ends. The CDR3 totals 12 residues. CDR1 SQVTM and CDR2 ANQGSEA come from the germline V gene. The CDR3 spells CSVPRANYGYTF. Here the CDR3 DNA reads TGCAGCGTCCCCAGAGCTAACTATGGCTACACCTTC.

The chain joins TRBV6-5 to TRBJ1-2; 7 bases align to TRBD1. The CDR3 runs to 13 residues. V lost 6 bases to trimming and J lost 4 bases; unmatched junction nucleotides: 5. CDR1 MNHEY and CDR2 SVGAGI come from the germline V gene. Here the CDR3 reads CASSDRVGYGYTF. In DNA form, the CDR3 reads TGTGCCAGCAGCGACAGGGTGGGCTATGGCTACACCTTC.

The gene calls are TRBV15 and TRBJ2-7, with unresolved D. The V gene lost 1 base and the J gene lost 2 bases, with 9 bases spanning the gap. The CDR3 loop spans 14 amino acids. Germline values: CDR1 LNHNV, CDR2 YYDKDF (reference sequence). The CDR3 region has the DNA TGTGCCACCAGCAGAGGGCAGGAGCCCTACGAGCAGTACTTC. Its translation is CATSRGQEPYEQYF.

The chain employs TRBV30 and TRBJ1-2; 11 bases match TRBD1. The CDR3 is 14 residues long. The germline gives CDR1 GTSNPN, CDR2 SVGIG (reference sequence). The V and J ends lost 0 bases and 6 bases, in that order; junction bases with no gene match: 3. DNA of the CDR3: TGTGCCTGGAGTGTTAAGGGACAGGGGGATGGCTACACCTTC. The encoded protein is CAWSVKGQGDGYTF.

The V and J genes are TRBV4-3 and TRBJ2-2; D gene unclear. Germline V CDR1 and CDR2: LGHNA, YSLEER. Deletions cut 2 bases from V and 1 base from J, with 14 bases between. This CDR3 spans 17 amino acids. In DNA, the CDR3 is TGCGCCAGCAGCCAAAAATGGAGTCGGTTGAACACCGGGGAGCTGTTTTTT. It encodes CASSQKWSRLNTGELFF.

V and J are TRBV18 and TRBJ1-1, with TRBD1 as a possible D gene (6 bases). V lost 1 base to trimming and J lost 1 base, with 7 bases between them. The CDR3 extends over 14 amino acids. From germline, CDR1 is KGHSH and CDR2 LQKENI. The CDR3 coding sequence is TGTGCCAGCTCACCACTACAGGGGAACACTGAAGCTTTCTTT. Its translation: CASSPLQGNTEAFF.

The genes are TRBV5-1 and TRBJ1-6; no definite D call. Germline V gene data show CDR1 as SGHRS and CDR2 as YFSETQ. CDR3 length equals 15 residues. Deletions cut 0 bases from V and 7 bases from J, with 11 bases between. As DNA, the CDR3 is TGCGCCAGCAGCTTGGGCGGGTTCCAGAATTCACCCCTCCACTTT. Amino acid sequence: CASSLGGFQNSPLHF.

The chain is built from TRBV10-3 and TRBJ2-2, with D possibly TRBD2 on 5 matching bases. The CDR3 sequence is 15 residues long. V lost 8 bases and J 0 bases, leaving 13 bases between the germline ends. CDR1 ENHRY and CDR2 SYGVKD come from the germline V gene. CDR3 in DNA: TGTGCCATCGGGGAGATGGGCTCGAACACCGGGGAGCTGTTTTTT. Encoded protein: CAIGEMGSNTGELFF.

The chain combines TRBV7-9 with TRBJ2-3; D unresolved. The CDR3 contains 14 residues. Germline assignment: CDR1 SEHNR and CDR2 FQNEAQ (reference sequence). Trimming pared 3 bases from V and 1 base from J, leaving 8 bases between. The CDR3 sequence: CASSFPGRTDTQYF. DNA of the CDR3: TGTGCCAGCAGCTTTCCGGGCCGCACAGATACGCAGTATTTT. The variable domain in full, completed from reference TRBV7-9 and TRBJ2-3, reads DTGVSQNPRHKITKRGQNVTFRCDPISEHNRLYWYRQTLGQGPEFLTYFQNEAQLEKSRLLSDRFSAERPKGSFSTLEIQRTEQGDSAMYLCASSFPGRTDTQYFGPGTRLTVL.

This rearrangement joins TRBV5-4 to TRBJ2-1, with 7 bases fitting TRBD2. This CDR3 has 15 amino acids. The germline gives CDR1 SGHNT, CDR2 YYREEE (reference sequence). J lost 6 bases, V lost 2 bases, and 8 bases had no gene match. CDR3 region: CASSFSWEGTNEQFF. CDR3 DNA: TGTGCCAGCAGCTTCTCTTGGGAGGGAACCAATGAGCAGTTCTTC.

This chain uses TRBV23-1 with TRBJ2-7; D possibly corresponds to TRBD1 (5 bases). TRBV23-1 is known as an ORF, though its function is uncertain. The V and J ends lost 0 bases and 2 bases respectively, with 17 bases between them. The CDR3 totals 17 residues. Here the CDR3 reads CASSQSMYSRTPYEQYV. CDR3 DNA: TGCGCCAGCAGTCAATCTATGTACTCGAGGACACCCTACGAGCAGTACGTC.

The chain couples TRBV28 to TRBJ1-2, with 7 bases lining up with TRBD1. This CDR3 region has 11 residues. Germline trimming cut 6 bases from V and 14 bases from J; bases unmatched to any gene: 9. The germline CDR1 and CDR2 sequences are MDHEN and SYDVKM. In DNA, the CDR3 is TGTGCCAGCAGCCCTGACAGGGCTCGGACCTTC. Residues: CASSPDRARTF.

The rearrangement joins TRBV10-1 to TRBJ2-1; 9 bases line up with TRBD1. The CDR3 covers 18 residues. CDR1 and CDR2 (germline): WNHNN, SYGVQD (reference sequence). The junction had 12 bases not matched to a gene; V was cut back by 1 base and J by 5 bases. The chain's CDR3 is CASSEYADLGQGNNEQFF. In nucleotides, the CDR3 is TGCGCCAGCAGTGAGTACGCGGACTTGGGACAGGGAAACAATGAGCAGTTCTTC.

The gene calls are TRBV19 and TRBJ2-7, with 7 bases identical to TRBD2. Looked up from germline, CDR1 is LNHDA and CDR2 is SQIVND (reference sequence). After removal of 10 bases from V and 0 bases from J, the junction contained 9 bases not matched to a gene. This CDR3 comprises 14 residues. Here the CDR3 DNA reads TGTGCCACCAGCGGGGTGACTAGCTCCTACGAGCAGTACTTC. Residues: CATSGVTSSYEQYF.

For this clone: The junction shows a germline mismatch at one end, possibly a read error. The chain recombines TRBV19 with TRBJ2-5, with a weak D call TRBD2 (6 bases). The CDR3 loop spans 14 amino acids. Germline CDR1 is LNHDA and CDR2 is SQIVND (reference sequence). The CDR3 loop is CASSTGEVGETQYF. CDR3 bases: TGTGCCAGCAGTACTGGGGAGGTTGGGGAGACCCAGTACTTC.